Listed below are T cell receptor beta chains from one sample, sequenced in a study of regulatory T cells in long-lasting Graves disease. TCRdb fed the multiplex PCR reads into MiXCR, producing one record per CDR3 protein. The sample has 450,000 to 650,000 distinct CDR3 sequences, 16% seen once; the top ten hold approximately 25%. This sample also appeared in a second study, on T cells in Graves' hyperthyroidism and ophthalmopathy.

The sample in question was peripheral blood mononuclear cells (PBMCs), obtained at new diagnosis, from a patient treated with antithyroid drugs. The receptors were sampled from a woman aged 35 to 60 with Graves disease. CDR3s include the opening cysteine and the closing phenylalanine or tryptophan. D genes are given only for firm matches. Size is omitted from some rows. Given values are once, few, many or a class for expanded clones.

j_call clone_size d_call v_call cdr3_aa cdr3_nt
TRBJ1-1 many TRBD1 TRBV2 CASSDPLRGQSPNTEAFF TGTGCCAGCAGTGACCCTCTCCGGGGACAGAGCCCGAACACTGAAGCTTTCTTT
TRBJ2-1 many - TRBV7-6 CASSYHNEQFF TGTGCCAGCAGTTATCACAATGAGCAGTTCTTC
TRBJ2-1 - TRBD2 TRBV27 CASSPSLSSGGYNGQFF TGTGCCAGCAGCCCCTCATTGAGTAGCGGGGGGTACAATGGGCAGTTCTTC
TRBJ1-1 many - TRBV12-3/TRBV12-4 CASSYTYTEAFF TGTGCCAGCAGTTACACTTACACTGAAGCTTTCTTT
TRBJ2-1 - - TRBV10-3 CAIRGGPYNEQFF TGTGCCATCAGGGGGGGACCATACAATGAGCAGTTCTTC
TRBJ1-2 few - TRBV2 CASAPGSGDGYTF TGTGCCAGCGCTCCGGGGTCTGGGGATGGCTACACCTTC
TRBJ1-2 - TRBD1 TRBV6-1 CASNVQGADGYTF TGTGCCAGCAACGTACAGGGGGCGGATGGCTACACCTTC
TRBJ2-1 - TRBD2 TRBV20-1 CSARVPSGGPYNEQFF TGCAGTGCCAGGGTACCCAGCGGGGGGCCTTACAATGAGCAGTTCTTC
TRBJ2-3 many - TRBV11-2 CASSLVSRSTDTQYF TGTGCCAGCAGCTTAGTGTCCCGTAGCACAGATACGCAGTATTTT
TRBJ2-1 many TRBD1 TRBV11-2 CASSSLGQGSYNEQFF TGTGCCAGCAGCTCCCTAGGACAGGGGTCCTACAATGAGCAGTTCTTC
TRBJ1-2 many - TRBV7-8 CASSQDGQPNYGYTF TGTGCCAGCAGTCAAGACGGACAGCCCAACTATGGCTACACCTTC
TRBJ2-3 many - TRBV27 CASSFLDSDTQYF TGTGCCAGCAGTTTCCTGGACTCAGATACGCAGTATTTT
TRBJ2-1 many TRBD2 TRBV11-1 CASSPTGLAGVVGEQFF TGTGCCAGCAGCCCCACCGGACTAGCGGGGGTAGTTGGTGAGCAGTTCTTC
TRBJ2-1 many - TRBV7-9 CASSFPVSSYNEQFF TGTGCCAGCAGCTTTCCGGTAAGCTCCTACAATGAGCAGTTCTTC
TRBJ2-3 - TRBD2 TRBV20-1 CSGASGLAELSDTQYF TGCAGTGGCGCTAGCGGACTAGCAGAGCTCTCGGATACGCAGTATTTT
TRBJ2-7 few - TRBV7-8 CASSDRRETSYEQYF TGTGCCAGCAGCGACAGACGGGAAACCTCCTACGAGCAGTACTTC
TRBJ2-5 many - TRBV11-3 CASSLGVGEKTQYF TGTGCCAGCAGCTTAGGGGTCGGGGAAAAGACCCAGTACTTC
TRBJ2-1 many - TRBV27 CASSLDRGWGNEQFF TGTGCCAGCAGTTTGGATAGGGGTTGGGGAAATGAGCAGTTCTTC
TRBJ1-5 many - TRBV7-6 CASSAQENNQPQHF TGTGCCAGCAGCGCACAGGAAAACAATCAGCCCCAGCATTTT
TRBJ2-1 many TRBD2 TRBV11-2 CASSVTSRYNEQFF TGTGCCAGCAGCGTGACTAGCCGGTACAATGAGCAGTTCTTC
TRBJ1-2 many - TRBV12-3/TRBV12-4 CASSFSWSPRGYTF TGTGCCAGCAGTTTTTCGTGGAGCCCCAGGGGCTACACCTTC
TRBJ1-5 few TRBD1 TRBV30 CAWSAGTGNQPQHF TGTGCCTGGAGTGCGGGGACAGGGAATCAGCCCCAGCATTTT
TRBJ2-1 many - TRBV7-9 CASSLHGGPYNEQFF TGTGCCAGCAGCTTACACGGGGGACCATACAATGAGCAGTTCTTC
TRBJ2-7 many - TRBV2 CASSGGTPYEQYF TGTGCCAGCAGTGGCGGGACCCCCTACGAGCAGTACTTC
TRBJ2-7 many - TRBV11-2 CASSLPSYEQYF TGTGCCAGCAGCTTGCCCTCCTACGAGCAGTACTTC
TRBJ2-1 many - TRBV6-1 CASRVRAGPYNEQFF TGTGCCAGCAGGGTCAGGGCGGGCCCCTACAATGAGCAGTTCTTC
TRBJ2-4 few - TRBV19 CASSTTRQLAKNIQYF TGTGCCAGTAGTACCACACGACAGCTAGCCAAAAACATTCAGTACTTC
TRBJ1-3 many - TRBV9 CASSWDESGNTIYF TGTGCCAGCAGCTGGGACGAATCTGGAAACACCATATATTTT
TRBJ1-2 many - TRBV7-8 CASSLVTGLGNGYTF TGTGCCAGCAGCTTAGTTACAGGGTTGGGGAATGGCTACACCTTC
TRBJ2-7 many - TRBV7-9 CASSLVETGYEQYF TGTGCCAGCAGCTTAGTAGAGACGGGCTACGAGCAGTACTTC
TRBJ2-7 many TRBD1 TRBV2 CASSGRTGGFYEQYF TGTGCCAGCAGTGGCCGGACAGGGGGCTTCTACGAGCAGTACTTC